This TCR beta chain was observed in a study of blood T cell repertoires in COVID-19. As for the study in general: Acute and convalescent COVID-19 samples came from the United States, Italy and Spain. PBMCs, B-cell-depleted T cells, or T cells were the source of the cDNA or gDNA that made up the material.

This clone was detected once. The ends were cut back, 6 bases at V and 11 bases at J, with 13 bases in the middle. This CDR3 comprises 11 residues. Germline CDR1 is MDHEN and CDR2 is SYDVKM. Cohorts were based on clinical histories the participants reported. Original methodology: For nucleated cells, counts were estimated from reference gene primer amplification. The repertoire was sequenced with immunoSEQ multiplex PCR; TCRdb's copy has only in-frame clones and lacks some. V, J and clone size are those of that table, while D and trimming were read from the DNA. The repertoire holds a few hundred thousand clones, with over 75% as singletons.

This clonotype was obtained from a woman in her 30s who had recovered from COVID-19. This chain links TRBV28 with TRBJ1-1; D gene unclear. Sequencing was performed on PBMCs or T cells enriched from blood (not recorded which). The chain's CDR3 is CASSSVGRAFF. The DNA for the CDR3 is TGTGCCAGCAGCTCAGTGGGGAGGGCTTTCTTT.